Below are 8 T cell receptor beta chains sequenced from a single sample in a study of T cells in Graves' hyperthyroidism and ophthalmopathy. TCR beta CDR3 sequences were amplified from RNA transcripts. HTBI primers were employed in a first-round RT-PCR of the TCR CDR3. TCRdb passed the multiplex PCR reads through MiXCR, listing each CDR3 protein once. In the table there are about 210,000 distinct CDR3 sequences, 17% of which are singletons. The sequencing input was blood. The origin of the receptors is a man aged 50-60 years with Graves' hyperthyroidism.

In its sample, this clonotype was seen many times. The V call is TRBV7-9, the J call TRBJ2-7; D uncertain. The V and J ends lost 4 bases and 3 bases respectively, with 7 bases between them. The CDR3 is 12 amino acids. CDR1 is SEHNR and CDR2 is FQNEAQ in the germline V gene (reference sequence). The CDR3 DNA reads as TGTGCCAGCAGCTATGCGAGCTACGAGCAGTACTTC. As protein: CASSYASYEQYF.

This clonotype showed up many times. The rearrangement joins TRBV12-5 to TRBJ2-1; 7 nucleotides line up with TRBD2. CDR3 length: 18 amino acids. V was pared by 2 bases and J by 0 bases, with 10 bases of the junction left unmatched. Germline V gene data show CDR1 as LGHNT and CDR2 as FRNRAP. CDR3 region: CASGLKVLAGDSYNEQFF. CDR3 DNA: TGTGCTAGTGGTTTGAAGGTGTTGGCGGGAGACTCCTACAATGAGCAGTTCTTC.

This clonotype was observed many times. V and J are TRBV18 and TRBJ1-1; weak D call: TRBD1 (5 bases). Germline CDR1 KGHSH, CDR2 LQKENI. CDR3 size: 13 residues. Trimming stripped 3 bases from V and 5 bases from J, with 10 bases between. CDR3 DNA sequence: TGTGCCAGCTCACCCGAGACAGTTACTGAAGCTTTCTTT. Translating it yields CASSPETVTEAFF.

The V gene is TRBV11-3, the J gene TRBJ2-7; D ambiguous. Germline CDR1 and CDR2: SGHNT and YENEEA. Between the trimmed V and J ends, which lost 5 bases and 6 bases, there was a span of 17 bases. The CDR3 covers 14 residues. CDR3 DNA: TGTGCCAGCAGCCTCCGTGTTGGGTACGGCGAGCAGTACTTC. The encoded protein is CASSLRVGYGEQYF. The full variable domain, completed using reference TRBV11-3 and TRBJ2-7, is EAGVVQSPRYKIIEKKQPVAFWCNPISGHNTLYWYLQNLGQGPELLIRYENEEAVDDSQLPKDRFSAERLKGVDSTLKIQPAELGDSAVYLCASSLRVGYGEQYFGPGTRLTVT.

There are many counts of this clonotype. The chain uses TRBV30 and TRBJ1-2, with a possible D match to TRBD1 (5 bases). Trimming shortened V by 5 bases and J by 5 bases, and 21 bases separated the two germline ends. The CDR3 is 15 residues long. The germline V gene has CDR1 GTSNPN and CDR2 SVGIG (reference sequence). Written as DNA, the CDR3 is TGTGCCTGGGCAGGAGACATGGGGGTACTTTATGGCTACACCTTC. This codes for CAWAGDMGVLYGYTF.

This clonotype was picked up many times. For the CDR3, the DNA is TGCGCCAGCAGCTTGGAGGCTCCTACAGATACGCAGTATTTT. Translation gives CASSLEAPTDTQYF. V gene TRBV5-1 combines with J gene TRBJ2-3; D call uncertain. With 0 bases removed from V and 3 bases from J, the gap between germline ends came to 8 bases. Germline loops: CDR1 SGHRS, CDR2 YFSETQ. The length of the CDR3 is 14 residues.

This clonotype was observed many times. The chain recombines TRBV6-1 with TRBJ1-1, with D perhaps TRBD1 (5 bases). The CDR3 runs 14 residues. The germline gives CDR1 MNHNS, CDR2 SASEGT. V was cut by 2 bases and J by 9 bases, with 16 bases left in between. CDR3 loop: CASSELAGGVKAFF. CDR3 sequence (DNA): TGTGCCAGCAGTGAATTGGCGGGGGGAGTAAAAGCTTTCTTT.

Comments on this clonotype: A single base separates this from a much larger clone, so it may be a read error. The J gene is TRBJ2-2, the V gene TRBV29-1; 9 positions match TRBD2. The CDR3 contains 14 residues. V was pared by 6 bases and J by 6 bases, with 8 bases of the junction left unmatched. Looked up from germline, CDR1 is SQVTM and CDR2 is ANQGSEA. The CDR3 coding sequence is TGCAGCGTCCGGACTAGCGAACACGCCGGGGAGCTGTTTTTT. Translation: CSVRTSEHAGELFF.